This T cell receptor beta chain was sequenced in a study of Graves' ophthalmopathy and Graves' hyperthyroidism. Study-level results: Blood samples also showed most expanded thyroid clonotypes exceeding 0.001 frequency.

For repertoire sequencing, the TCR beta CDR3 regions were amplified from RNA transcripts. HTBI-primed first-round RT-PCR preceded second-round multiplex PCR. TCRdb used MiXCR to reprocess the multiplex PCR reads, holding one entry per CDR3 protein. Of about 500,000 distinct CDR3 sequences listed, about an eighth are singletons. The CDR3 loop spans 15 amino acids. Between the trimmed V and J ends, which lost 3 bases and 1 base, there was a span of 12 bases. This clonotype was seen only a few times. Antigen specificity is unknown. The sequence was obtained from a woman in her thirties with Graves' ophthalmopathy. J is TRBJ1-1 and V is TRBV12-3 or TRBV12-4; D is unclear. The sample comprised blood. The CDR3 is CASSFFFEGNTEAFF. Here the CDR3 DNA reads TGTGCCAGCAGTTTTTTCTTCGAGGGGAACACTGAAGCTTTCTTT.